This T cell receptor beta chain was sequenced for a study of blood T cell repertoires in COVID-19. Germline V gene data show CDR1 as SGHAT and CDR2 as FQDESV (reference sequence). V lost 6 bases, J lost 4 bases, and 13 bases lay in between. The CDR3 totals 14 residues. The age range of participants was about 18 to 95 years, with residence in about two dozen US areas. The protocol was immunoSEQ multiplex PCR, while the TCRdb copy is restricted to in-frame clones and leaves out a portion. The data show 250,000 or so clones, about 80% seen once. The sample was PBMCs or T cells enriched from blood (not recorded which). V and J are TRBV11-1 and TRBJ2-1; D is possibly TRBD2 (6 bases). The receptor comes from a man aged 50-59 years who had recovered from COVID-19. The DNA of the CDR3 is TGTGCCAGCAGTACCGGGACTTTTTACAATGAGCAGTTCTTC. This encodes CASSTGTFYNEQFF.